Listed below are T cell receptor beta chains from one sample, sequenced in a study of Ad26.COV2.S vaccination and SARS-CoV-2 variants. Using immunoSEQ multiplex PCR, the repertoire was profiled, and TCRdb retains in-frame clones only, with some absent. The data contain 300,000 to 350,000 clones, approximately 86% of them singletons. This specimen consisted of peripheral blood, obtained in a trial of Ad26.COV2.S vaccine versus placebo. The origin of the receptors is a person between 18 and 60 years old who received the Ad26.COV2.S COVID-19 vaccine or a placebo. Both conserved end residues are part of each CDR3. A D gene is named only where the DNA matches it firmly. Rows may omit the clone size; those that give it use once, few, many or a size class.

clone size	V gene	D gene	J gene	CDR3 DNA	CDR3 protein
.	TRBV19	.	TRBJ1-2	TGTGCCAGTAGTATAGATCTCAGGGCAAACTATGGCTACACCTTC	CASSIDLRANYGYTF
.	TRBV7-8	TRBD1	TRBJ1-2	TGTGCCAGCAGCTTAGACCCAGGGGGCTATGGCTACACCTTC	CASSLDPGGYGYTF
.	TRBV13	.	TRBJ2-1	TGTGCCAGCAGCTTAGAGGGGCGCCGAGACAATGAGCAGTTCTTC	CASSLEGRRDNEQFF
.	TRBV3-1/TRBV3-2	.	TRBJ2-1	TGTGCCAGCAGCCACGTCTCCGCGGGGTTCTCCTACAATGAGCAGTTCTTC	CASSHVSAGFSYNEQFF
.	TRBV5-1	.	TRBJ1-2	TGCGCCAGCAGCTTGGACTCCTCTGCCCCCTACACCTTC	CASSLDSSAPYTF
.	TRBV9	.	TRBJ1-2	TGTGCCAGCAGCGTTGAACAGCATTATGGCTACACCTTC	CASSVEQHYGYTF
.	TRBV19	.	TRBJ1-2	TGTGCCAGTCTCGGGCAGGACAGCTTCAACTATGGCTACACCTTC	CASLGQDSFNYGYTF
.	TRBV5-4	.	TRBJ1-3	TGTGCCAGCAGCCGCACAGGTGTCTCTGGAAACACCATATATTTT	CASSRTGVSGNTIYF
.	TRBV7-9	TRBD1	TRBJ1-5	TGTGCCAGCAGCGGGACAGGGGGTTCTAATCAGCCCCAGCATTTT	CASSGTGGSNQPQHF
.	TRBV2	.	TRBJ2-3	TGTGCCAGCAGTGAAGCGGGGGGCGCCGGCACAGATACGCAGTATTTT	CASSEAGGAGTDTQYF
.	TRBV6-6	.	TRBJ2-1	TGTGCCAGCAGTTACCCTAGTTGGGAGCAGTTCTTC	CASSYPSWEQFF
.	TRBV27	.	TRBJ1-1	TGTGCCAGCAGTTTAGGCTGGTCCATTTTGAACACTGAAGCTTTCTTT	CASSLGWSILNTEAFF
once	TRBV4-1	TRBD2	TRBJ2-1	TGCGCCAGCAGCCAAGGCCTTGGGAGCGGGGGGGCATATGAGCAGTTCTTC	CASSQGLGSGGAYEQFF
.	TRBV18	.	TRBJ2-3	TGTGCCAGCTCACCATTGACCTCCCAATGGGATACGCAGTATTTT	CASSPLTSQWDTQYF
.	TRBV18	TRBD1	TRBJ2-3	TGTGCCAGCTCACCAGGGATGACAGGGATTATGGATACGCAGTATTTT	CASSPGMTGIMDTQYF
.	TRBV7-8	.	TRBJ1-5	TGTGCCAGCAGCTTAGGCCGGGCGTCCCAGCCCCAGCATTTT	CASSLGRASQPQHF
.	TRBV5-1	TRBD1	TRBJ1-1	TGCGCCAGCAGCCCCGGGACAGGCGGCACTGAAGCTTTCTTT	CASSPGTGGTEAFF
.	TRBV4-2	TRBD1	TRBJ1-2	TGTGCCAGCAGCCAAATACTTGGACAGGGCGACTATGGCTACACCTTC	CASSQILGQGDYGYTF
.	TRBV18	TRBD1	TRBJ2-1	TGTGCCAGCTCACCACCGGGACAGAAAAACAATGAGCAGTTCTTC	CASSPPGQKNNEQFF
many	TRBV4-2	.	TRBJ2-7	TGTGCCAGCAGCCCCTCGCTGGATGCCTACGAGCAGTACTTC	CASSPSLDAYEQYF
few	TRBV19	TRBD1	TRBJ1-5	TGTGCCAGTAGTATGAGGACAGGGGTTAGCAATCAGCCCCAGCATTTT	CASSMRTGVSNQPQHF
.	TRBV9	TRBD1	TRBJ2-1	TGTGCCAGCAGCCTCACAGGGGGCTCCTACAATGAGCAGTTCTTC	CASSLTGGSYNEQFF
few	TRBV28	.	TRBJ2-1	TGTGCCAGCAGTTCCGGGGCTAGCTCCTACAATGAGCAGTTCTTC	CASSSGASSYNEQFF
once	TRBV3-1/TRBV3-2	.	TRBJ2-7	TGTGCCAGCAGCTATCCGGGGGACGAGCAGTACTTC	CASSYPGDEQYF
once	TRBV3-1/TRBV3-2	TRBD2	TRBJ2-5	TGTGCCAGCAGACTAGCGGGAGTGGAGACCCAGTACTTC	CASRLAGVETQYF
.	TRBV7-2	.	TRBJ2-3	TGTGCCAGCGGACGAAGGGACTTCACAGATACGCAGTATTTT	CASGRRDFTDTQYF
.	TRBV30	TRBD1	TRBJ2-2	TGTGCCTGGGGACAGGGAAACACCGGGGAGCTGTTTTTT	CAWGQGNTGELFF
.	TRBV2	TRBD1	TRBJ1-3	TGTGCCAGCAGTCAACAGGGGGGAAACACCATATATTTT	CASSQQGGNTIYF
.	TRBV28	.	TRBJ2-6	TGTGCCAGCAGTTTTCCGGGGTTTTCTGGGGCCAACGTCCTGACTTTC	CASSFPGFSGANVLTF
once	TRBV4-3	TRBD1	TRBJ1-2	TGCGCCAGCAGCCAAGACCGGGACAGCGGACCCTATGGCTACACCTTC	CASSQDRDSGPYGYTF
.	TRBV19	.	TRBJ1-3	TGTGCCAGCAAGAGCGGCCCCGGAGCGTATGGAGGGTCTGGAAACACCATATATTTT	CASKSGPGAYGGSGNTIYF
.	TRBV4-1	TRBD2	TRBJ2-1	TGCGCCAGCAGTCCCGTAGACATGGGACTAGCGGGGGGATGGGCCTACAATGAGCAGTTCTTC	CASSPVDMGLAGGWAYNEQFF
few	TRBV4-1	.	TRBJ2-7	TGCGCCAGCAGCCAAGTAGGCATAGGGCCCACCTACGAGCAGTACTTC	CASSQVGIGPTYEQYF
.	TRBV7-2	.	TRBJ1-4	TGTGCCAGCAGCCTAACCCTTAATGAAAAACTGTTTTTT	CASSLTLNEKLFF
.	TRBV28	TRBD1	TRBJ1-4	TGTGCCAGCAGCCCGACAGGGGGCACTCTTATGAATGAAAAACTGTTTTTT	CASSPTGGTLMNEKLFF
.	TRBV7-6	.	TRBJ2-1	TGTGCCAGCTCGGCAGGGGGGTTGAATGAGCAGTTCTTC	CASSAGGLNEQFF
.	TRBV2	.	TRBJ1-1	TGTGCCAGCAGTGAAGCTTTCTTT	CASSEAFF
.	TRBV4-3	TRBD2	TRBJ2-3	TGCGCCAGCAGCCAGAACCCATCGGGACTAGCGGGAAACACAGATACGCAGTATTTT	CASSQNPSGLAGNTDTQYF
.	TRBV7-2	.	TRBJ2-5	TGTGCCAGCACCGCCAGGGCAGGGGCTCGCGAGACCCAGTACTTC	CASTARAGARETQYF